These 3 T cell receptor beta chains were all obtained from the same sample, sequenced in a study of blood T cells in healthy people across ages (dated by TCRdb to about 2015). Library preparation employed 5' RACE. The sequencing machine was an Illumina HiSeq 2500. The second PCR ran for about 7 to 11 cycles and used a J-beta primer mix along with a sample-barcoded 5' primer. TCRdb redid the processing of the public reads, applying fastp at Q25 and MiXCR, and retained in-frame beta chains. Rows are unified per CDR3 protein, each entry keeping the most common DNA and genes. Counted in this sample were some 900,000 distinct CDR3 sequences; under 50% of them appeared once. 13% of the sample rests with the top ten. Material: blood. The receptors were gathered from a man in his thirties or forties in good health.

The chain carries TRBV28 and TRBJ2-7, with 12 bases identical to TRBD2. With V trimmed by 3 bases and J by 5 bases, 8 bases remained unmatched. Germline CDR1 reads MDHEN; CDR2 reads SYDVKM. This CDR3 comprises 16 residues. This chain's CDR3 is CASSLPSGGARNEQYF. CDR3 in DNA: TGTGCCAGCAGTTTGCCTAGCGGGGGGGCCAGAAACGAGCAGTACTTC.

The gene calls are TRBV4-3 and TRBJ2-3; D uncertain. The germline gives CDR1 LGHNA, CDR2 YSLEER. The CDR3 extends over 15 amino acids. V gave up 0 bases and J gave up 5 bases, with 12 bases separating them. CDR3 region: CASSQDDVRIDTQYF. The CDR3 nucleotides are TGCGCCAGCAGCCAAGATGATGTAAGAATAGATACGCAGTATTTT.

CDR3 residues: CASSPGGPHRVVNSPLHF. CDR3 nucleotides: TGCGCCAGCAGCCCTGGAGGCCCGCACCGGGTAGTTAATTCACCCCTCCACTTT. The chain couples TRBV4-1 to TRBJ1-6; D unresolved. The CDR3 has 18 amino acids. Germline loops: CDR1 MGHRA, CDR2 YSYEKL. V shed 4 bases and J shed 6 bases, with 22 bases lying between them.